This TCR beta chain was sequenced for a study of cytomegalovirus exposure and HLA in healthy donors (dated by TCRdb to about 2017). Concerning the study at large: An earlier analysis of some 600 of the donors reported approximately 300 Gb of sequence data and roughly 120 million unique TCR beta sequences obtained from approximately 180 million T cells. An early release that covered more than 550 HLA-typed donors contained around 300 gigabases of sequencing data and 75 million to 100 million unique TCR sequences. The genetic ancestry cluster associated with self-reported Caucasian donors included around 76% of the 398 genotyped donors. The study aimed to test whether signatures of past pathogen exposure could be identified by cataloging public T cell receptors. The study profiled the T cell repertoires of more than 500 subjects by immunosequencing and related them to cytomegalovirus serostatus. A separate validation cohort of about 110 different subjects was used in addition to the roughly 620-subject first cohort. High-throughput TCR immunosequencing, statistical association of individual TCRs with disease status, and machine learning were combined to predict cytomegalovirus infection status. A later analysis re-examined previously published TCR beta repertoires from more than 650 donors and added high-resolution HLA genotyping to investigate patterns of TCR occurrence. In the later analysis, no new phenotypic data were used to find candidate immune exposures; instead, reliance was placed on TCR beta sequences and their occurrence across donors. An earlier analysis of about 620 of the donors applied high-throughput TCR beta sequencing to assess whether each TCR beta V gene segment acted as functional or pseudogenic. Donor age, sex, ethnicity and CMV serostatus were compiled together with the repertoire data. A later genetic analysis took genome-wide SNP genotypes for 398 of the 666 donors and used that subset as a discovery cohort. Every repertoire in the discovery cohort had been generated on one and the same sequencing platform. HLA typing included class I and class II loci at four-digit resolution. The number of donors typed differed by locus, with about 629-640 for A, B, C, DRB1 and DQB1, more than 500 for DQA1, 600 to 610 for DPA1, and under 490 for DPB1. Because of strong linkage in the cohort, roughly five DR-DQ haplotypes were treated as single units for association and clustering. Among about 400 genotyped donors of the cohort, an average of roughly 230,000 unique TCR beta nucleotide sequences was sequenced per donor, of which roughly 17% were non-productive. What the study reported, not specific to this receptor: In a later genetic analysis, fewer N-insertions in productive TCRs were reported among donors in an Asian-associated ancestry cluster than the approximately 710-donor mean. For the cohort, immune exposure information was limited to CMV serostatus. A later analysis found that TCR association rates varied across HLA loci, with DRB1 alleles showing the most associated TCRs and HLA-C alleles the fewest. Correlated functional status among segregating V segments might reflect linkage disequilibrium, but an unknown experimental factor could not be ruled out. A later analysis found that most CMV-associated TCR beta chains appeared HLA-restricted, with HLA associations seemingly driven largely by CMV exposure. Seventeen rarely observed V segments, including chromosome 9 orphons, were excluded from the earlier analysis of some 590 of the donors because counts were too low. Cytomegalovirus status was reported to be diagnosed by the classifier with high specificity and sensitivity in both the original and validation cohorts. HLA typing was unavailable for some donors at each locus, so association tests used only the typed subset. The study gave a list of 150 to 200 TCR beta chains associated with cytomegalovirus. When HLA alleles, especially DR and DQ, strongly co-occurred, attributing TCR associations to individual alleles was difficult. The authors suggested that the approach could potentially be generalized to other disease states and immunological phenotypes. The 87-base-pair reads could not distinguish some IMGT-functional V segments, including TRBV6-2 and TRBV6-3, so those segments were excluded. Presence/absence analyses assumed roughly uniform sequencing depth across donors, an assumption that may not hold. This cohort had only TCR beta chains sequenced, and the lack of alpha or paired-chain data limited which features could be detected. A further reported finding was that TCR beta sequences accurately predicted the HLA-A and HLA-B alleles for most subjects in the first cohort. A later analysis reported that several top co-occurrence clusters appeared linked to parvovirus B19, influenza, CMV and Epstein-Barr virus. Specific HLA alleles were associated with more than 15,000 TCR beta sequences at a false discovery rate of 0.05 in a later analysis. An association between a missense DCLRE1C variant and V-gene and J-gene trimming of TCR beta chains was found in a later genetic analysis and replicated in an independent cohort. In vitro tests confirmed that a few of the cytomegalovirus-associated TCR beta chains recognize cytomegalovirus antigens. Compared with equally common non-associated chains, HLA-associated TCR beta chains in a later analysis were more clonally expanded and had lower generation probabilities. A group of highly shared sequence variants was considered likely to be a technical artifact of the sequencing pipeline. Most TCR sequences were observed very rarely across donors, whereas some public TCRs were present in many individuals. Broadly in line with IMGT annotations, most TCR beta V segments showed up in productive rearrangements about 87% or about 30% of the time in an earlier analysis of approximately 640 of the donors.

The cohort was made up of under 800 healthy bone marrow donors. All cohort members were sampled while nominally healthy, although unrecorded immune exposures were likely present. The donor was CMV seronegative and belonged to the group of roughly 330 seronegative cohort members. Each donor provided a peripheral blood sample, and peripheral blood mononuclear cells were used for TCR beta sequencing. Genomic DNA extraction from the blood cell samples was performed with the Qiagen DNeasy Blood Extraction Kit. Libraries came from the immunoSEQ multiplex PCR assay. For the multiplex PCR, a mixture combining 60 forward primers for TCR Vbeta segments and 13 reverse primers for TCR Jbeta segments was used. The CDR3 region of rearranged TCR beta genes was amplified from genomic DNA by a multiplex PCR assay. The amplified TCR beta libraries were sequenced on the Illumina HiSeq System as 87-base-pair reads. As for how the authors treated the data: A later analysis tallied some 79 million unique TCR beta chains across the 666 repertoires, and around 9.9 million of those chains were shared by two or more donors. A nearest-neighbor algorithm error-corrected the raw reads and collapsed the reads into unique sequences, merging closely related sequences to remove PCR and sequencing errors. To assign V, D and J gene segments, CDR3 sequences were aligned to IMGT reference sequences. Each retained sequence needed at least a six-nucleotide match to both a V gene segment and a J gene segment. A rearrangement counted as productive if the CDR3 had no stop codons and remained in frame with V and J, and every other rearrangement counted as non-productive. CDR3 was defined by IMGT convention, running from the second conserved V-encoded cysteine to the conserved J-encoded phenylalanine. Sequences without an unambiguous match to a single V gene segment were excluded from the earlier analysis of over 500 of the donors. In an earlier analysis of some 590 of the donors, a V segment was called functional when productive rearrangements were above 56.7%, and segregating when the standard deviation between donors exceeded 5%. A statistical classification framework was built to diagnose cytomegalovirus status from the catalog of TCR beta chain sequences. V and J gene assignment, in a later analysis, came from comparing TCR nucleotide sequences with IMGT/GENE-DB human TR gene sequences. Using the TCRdist pipeline, a later analysis assigned CDR3 sequences along with most-parsimonious VDJ recombination scenarios. A later analysis defined each TCR beta chain by its CDR3 amino acid sequence plus V-gene family, and excluded reads lacking a unique V-gene family. To address suspected cross-contamination and a sequencing artifact, a later analysis removed 592 highly shared, low-generation-probability nucleotide sequences. In a later analysis, a clonal expansion index for each public chain was calculated from normalized within-repertoire ranks of inferred template counts. A later analysis computed generation probabilities with a VDJ recombination model fitted to out-of-frame rearrangements, and checked the results against IGoR. In a later analysis, hypergeometric tests were used to score TCR-TCR, TCR-HLA and TCR-CMV co-occurrence, with a repertoire-size bias correction applied to TCR pairs. A later analysis estimated false discovery rates by permuting HLA or CMV assignments 20 times. In a later analysis, co-occurring TCRs were grouped using DBSCAN, with TCRdist sequence similarity added in when clustering inside HLA-allele-positive subsets. Co-occurrence clustering excluded repertoires with fewer than 30,000 or more than 120,000 public chains, plus five with anomalous nucleotide sharing. The table comes from immuneACCESS by way of TCRdb, which keeps in-frame sequences with V and J called. Part of the clones is missing from these tables; in studies checked, under half for an unresolved V gene and the rest for unknown reasons. From that table come the V and J calls and clone size; the DNA was used to work out D and trimming. The table for this sample lists 75,000 to 95,000 clones. In total, the top ten clones hold roughly 5.1% of the sample.

To note about this clone: Its antigen is currently not known.

The CDR3 holds 14 amino acids from the cysteine to the phenylalanine. The read is trimmed to its CDR3 DNA, 42 bases read in frame from base 1. Looking up the germline V gene yields CDR1 SGDLS and CDR2 YYNGEE. The germline ends are 11 bases apart after V is trimmed by 4 bases and J by 0 bases. Source material: PBMCs. The receptor comes from a man in his thirties or forties in good health and CMV-seronegative. The rearrangement combines TRBV9 with TRBJ2-7; TRBD2 is perhaps the D gene, given 6 matching bases. The CDR3 loop reads CASSPRTTSYEQYF. Here is the DNA: TGTGCCAGCAGCCCCAGGACTACCTCCTACGAGCAGTACTTC.